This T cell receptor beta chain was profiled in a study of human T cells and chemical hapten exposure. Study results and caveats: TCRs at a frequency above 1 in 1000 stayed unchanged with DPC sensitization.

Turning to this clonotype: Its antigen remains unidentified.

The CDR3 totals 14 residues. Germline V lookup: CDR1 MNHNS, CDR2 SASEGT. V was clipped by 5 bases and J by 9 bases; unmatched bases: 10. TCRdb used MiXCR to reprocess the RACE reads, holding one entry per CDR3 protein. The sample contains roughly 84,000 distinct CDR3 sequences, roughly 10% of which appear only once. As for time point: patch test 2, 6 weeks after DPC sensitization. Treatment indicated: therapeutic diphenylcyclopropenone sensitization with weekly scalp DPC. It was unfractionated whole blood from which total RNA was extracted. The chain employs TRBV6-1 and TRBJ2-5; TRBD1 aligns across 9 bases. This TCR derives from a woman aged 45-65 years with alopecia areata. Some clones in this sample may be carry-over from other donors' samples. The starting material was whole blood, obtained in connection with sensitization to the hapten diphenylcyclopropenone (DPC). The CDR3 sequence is CASSSGTGIRAQYF. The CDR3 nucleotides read TGTGCCAGCAGTTCCGGGACAGGGATACGGGCCCAGTACTTC.